This TCR beta chain is drawn from a study of T-cell memory formation after mild COVID-19. Study outcomes and limitations: The CD4+ clones that contracted clustered mainly within CM and EM, and the CD8+ clones concentrated in EMRA.

This clonotype showed up just a few times. Its target is unknown. The 5'RACE method, run with constant-segment primers, produced TCR alpha and TCR beta cDNA libraries (carrying sample barcodes and UMIs). Using its own MiXCR run on the 5' RACE reads, TCRdb lists one record per CDR3 protein. The repertoire holds approximately 400,000 distinct CDR3 sequences, roughly 18% seen once, with about a fifth in the top ten. The CDR3 has 16 amino acids. Germline loops: CDR1 SGHTA, CDR2 FQGTGA. The V gene lost 0 bases and the J gene lost 5 bases, with 13 bases spanning the gap. Sequencing was carried out using PBMCs or a T cell subset sorted from them (not recorded which). This sequence originates from a man aged 18 to 35 who had mild COVID-19 (a few samples of this study predate the infection). Cell type and time point are not known. This chain links TRBV7-3 with TRBJ2-2; the D is unclear. The CDR3 coding sequence is TGTGCCAGCAGCTTAACAGGCTCAAGTCAAACCGGGGAGCTGTTTTTT. Amino acids: CASSLTGSSQTGELFF.